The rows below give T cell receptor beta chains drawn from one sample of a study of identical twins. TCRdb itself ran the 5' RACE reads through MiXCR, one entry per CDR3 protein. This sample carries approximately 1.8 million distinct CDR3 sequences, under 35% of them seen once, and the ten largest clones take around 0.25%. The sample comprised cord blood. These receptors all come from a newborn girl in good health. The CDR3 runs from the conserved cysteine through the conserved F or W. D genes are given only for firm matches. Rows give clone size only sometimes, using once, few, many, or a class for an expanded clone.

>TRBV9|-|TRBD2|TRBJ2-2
CASSVSGLAGLVRTGELFF
TGTGCCAGCAGCGTATCAGGACTAGCGGGACTAGTAAGGACCGGGGAGCTGTTTTTT
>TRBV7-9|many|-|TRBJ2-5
CASSLGQHQETQYF
TGTGCCAGCAGCTTAGGACAGCACCAAGAGACCCAGTACTTC
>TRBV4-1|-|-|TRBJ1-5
CASSQAGVGVGNQPQHF
TGCGCCAGCAGCCAGGCTGGGGTCGGGGTCGGGAATCAGCCCCAGCATTTT
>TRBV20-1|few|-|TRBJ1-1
CSARQGGIMNTEAFF
TGCAGTGCTAGACAGGGAGGGATCATGAACACTGAAGCTTTCTTT
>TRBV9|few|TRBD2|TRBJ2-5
CASSVGVSGRALPQETQYF
TGTGCCAGCAGCGTAGGCGTTAGCGGGAGGGCCTTGCCCCAAGAGACCCAGTACTTC
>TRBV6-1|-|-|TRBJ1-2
CASSVRQPYGYTF
TGTGCCAGCAGTGTCCGACAGCCCTATGGCTACACCTTC
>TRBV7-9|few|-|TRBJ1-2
CASSPTRTEPFYGYTF
TGTGCCAGCAGCCCCACCCGGACAGAGCCCTTCTATGGCTACACCTTC
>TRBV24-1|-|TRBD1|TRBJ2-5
CATSVRGRDNEQYF
TGTGCCACCAGTGTCAGGGGGCGCGACAATGAGCAGTACTTC
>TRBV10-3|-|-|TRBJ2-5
CAIPAGQETQYF
TGTGCCATCCCGGCGGGCCAAGAGACCCAGTACTTC
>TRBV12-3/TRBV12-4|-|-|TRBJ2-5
CASSPNRGTQYF
TGTGCCAGCAGCCCTAATCGCGGGACCCAGTACTTC
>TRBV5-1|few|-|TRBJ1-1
CASSLGAGIGAEAFF
TGCGCCAGCAGCTTGGGGGCAGGGATCGGTGCTGAAGCTTTCTTT
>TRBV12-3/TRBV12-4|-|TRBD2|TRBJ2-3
CASSFRLAGARSTDTQYF
TGTGCCAGCAGTTTCCGCCTAGCGGGGGCTCGGAGCACAGATACGCAGTATTTT
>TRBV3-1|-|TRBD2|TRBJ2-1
CASSQELLAGSNEQFF
TGTGCCAGCAGCCAAGAATTGCTAGCGGGATCCAATGAGCAGTTCTTC
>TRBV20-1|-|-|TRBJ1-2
CSARDWGAVGYTF
TGCAGTGCTAGAGATTGGGGCGCAGTTGGCTACACCTTC
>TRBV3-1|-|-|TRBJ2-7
CASSQEPRKQYF
TGTGCCAGCAGCCAAGAGCCTAGAAAGCAGTACTTC
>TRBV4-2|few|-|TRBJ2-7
CASSQVGGLRSYEQYF
TGTGCCAGCAGCCAAGTTGGAGGGTTGAGATCCTACGAGCAGTACTTC
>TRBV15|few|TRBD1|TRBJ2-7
CATSRLRDRDYEQYF
TGTGCCACCAGCAGACTACGGGACAGAGACTACGAGCAGTACTTC
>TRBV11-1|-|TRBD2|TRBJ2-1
CASSLLAGGTGSYNEQFF
TGTGCCAGCAGCTTATTAGCGGGAGGTACGGGCTCCTACAATGAGCAGTTCTTC
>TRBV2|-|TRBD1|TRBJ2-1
CASSVLTGGFEQFF
TGTGCCAGCAGTGTGCTGACAGGGGGATTTGAGCAGTTCTTC
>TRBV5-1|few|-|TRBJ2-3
CASSFRQSGTDTQYF
TGCGCCAGCAGCTTTCGTCAATCAGGCACAGATACGCAGTATTTT
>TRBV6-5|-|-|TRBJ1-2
CASRPGQGSGHGYTF
TGTGCCAGCAGACCCGGCCAGGGTTCGGGGCATGGCTACACCTTC
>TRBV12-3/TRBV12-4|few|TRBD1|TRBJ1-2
CASSRIKQGSYTF
TGTGCCAGCAGTCGCATAAAACAGGGGAGCTACACCTTC
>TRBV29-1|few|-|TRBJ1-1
CSVGGALGMGTEAFF
TGCAGCGTTGGGGGGGCGCTAGGAATGGGCACTGAAGCTTTCTTT
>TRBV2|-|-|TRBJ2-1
CASSEGPHPSSYNEQFF
TGTGCCAGCAGTGAAGGACCCCACCCAAGCTCCTACAATGAGCAGTTCTTC
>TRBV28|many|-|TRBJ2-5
CASFEQRQETQYF
TGTGCCAGCTTCGAGCAGAGGCAAGAGACCCAGTACTTC
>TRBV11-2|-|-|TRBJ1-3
CASSLRRQGSPSGNTIYF
TGTGCCAGCAGCTTACGAAGGCAGGGCAGCCCCTCTGGAAACACCATATATTTT
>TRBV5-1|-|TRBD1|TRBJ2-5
CASSPTDREEQYF
TGCGCCAGCAGCCCAACGGACAGGGAAGAGCAGTACTTC
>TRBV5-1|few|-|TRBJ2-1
CASSHTGKASEQFF
TGCGCCAGCAGCCATACCGGGAAGGCAAGTGAGCAGTTCTTC
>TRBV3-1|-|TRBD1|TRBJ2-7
CASSPQGQGDYEQYF
TGTGCCAGCAGCCCCCAGGGACAGGGAGACTACGAGCAGTACTTC
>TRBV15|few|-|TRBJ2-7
CATSRELYLRSYEQYF
TGTGCCACCAGCAGGGAGCTATATCTGAGGTCCTACGAGCAGTACTTC
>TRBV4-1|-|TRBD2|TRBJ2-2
CASSQTFGLAGVSGELFF
TGCGCCAGCAGCCAAACCTTCGGACTAGCGGGAGTCTCGGGGGAGCTGTTTTTT
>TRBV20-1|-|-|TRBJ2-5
CSARDRFGETQYF
TGCAGTGCTAGGGACAGATTCGGGGAGACCCAGTACTTC
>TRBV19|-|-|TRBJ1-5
CASSMGVQPQHF
TGTGCCAGTAGTATGGGTGTTCAGCCCCAGCATTTT
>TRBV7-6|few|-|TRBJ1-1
CASSLTKNTEAFF
TGTGCCAGCAGCTTAACCAAGAACACTGAAGCTTTCTTT
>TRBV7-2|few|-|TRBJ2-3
CASTTQPGITDTQYF
TGTGCCAGCACCACTCAGCCGGGGATCACAGATACGCAGTATTTT
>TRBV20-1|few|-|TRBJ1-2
CSARGAGKNYGYTF
TGCAGTGCTAGAGGGGCAGGGAAGAACTATGGCTACACCTTC
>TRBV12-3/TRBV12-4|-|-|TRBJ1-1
CASSLLSPGTGTEAFF
TGTGCCAGCAGTTTATTGTCGCCCGGGACGGGCACTGAAGCTTTCTTT
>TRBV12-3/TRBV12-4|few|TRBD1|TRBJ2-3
CASSFLLPRRRDRYTDTQYF
TGTGCCAGCAGTTTTCTCCTTCCCCGGCGCCGGGACAGGTACACAGATACGCAGTATTTT
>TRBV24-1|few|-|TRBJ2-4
CATTGKNIQYF
TGTGCCACCACAGGGAAAAACATTCAGTACTTC
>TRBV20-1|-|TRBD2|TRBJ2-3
CSASPSGGADTQYF
TGCAGTGCTAGTCCTAGCGGGGGGGCAGATACGCAGTATTTT
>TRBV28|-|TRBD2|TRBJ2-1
CASSYPGLVQFF
TGTGCCAGCAGTTACCCCGGACTAGTGCAGTTCTTC
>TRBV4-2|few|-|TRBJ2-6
CASSQDSGTSGANVLTF
TGTGCCAGCAGCCAAGATTCAGGGACCTCTGGGGCCAACGTCCTGACTTTC
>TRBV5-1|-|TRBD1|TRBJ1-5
CASSYPLQGANLQPQHF
TGCGCCAGCAGCTATCCCCTACAGGGGGCAAACCTTCAGCCCCAGCATTTT
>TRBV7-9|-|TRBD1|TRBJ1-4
CASSYTTTGGAWEKLFF
TGTGCCAGCAGCTATACTACGACAGGGGGCGCATGGGAAAAACTGTTTTTT
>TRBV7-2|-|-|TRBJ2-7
CASSPSSGYDEQYF
TGTGCCAGCAGCCCATCGTCGGGGTATGACGAGCAGTACTTC
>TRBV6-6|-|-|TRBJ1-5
CASGSVSGWSQPQHF
TGTGCCAGCGGCTCCGTTTCGGGCTGGAGTCAGCCCCAGCATTTT
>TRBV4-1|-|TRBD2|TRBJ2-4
CASSRLPLAGAAKNIQYF
TGCGCCAGCAGCCGCCTGCCCCTAGCGGGAGCGGCCAAAAACATTCAGTACTTC
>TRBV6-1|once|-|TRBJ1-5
CASIRQGRGNQPQHF
TGTGCCAGCATACGACAAGGGCGAGGCAATCAGCCCCAGCATTTT
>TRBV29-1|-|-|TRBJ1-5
CSVKDQSNQPQHF
TGCAGCGTTAAGGACCAGAGCAATCAGCCCCAGCATTTT
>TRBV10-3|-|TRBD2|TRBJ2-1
CAISDAGANEQFF
TGTGCCATCAGTGACGCGGGAGCCAATGAGCAGTTCTTC
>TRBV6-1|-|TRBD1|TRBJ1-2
CASRRKNQGDGYTF
TGTGCCAGCAGACGAAAGAACCAGGGGGATGGCTACACCTTC
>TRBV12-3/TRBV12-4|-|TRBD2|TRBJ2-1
CASRWTSGRAAYNEQFF
TGTGCCAGCAGATGGACTAGCGGGAGGGCCGCCTACAATGAGCAGTTCTTC